A selection of T cell receptor beta chains follows, all from one sample in a study of cytomegalovirus exposure and HLA in healthy donors. Produced via immunoSEQ multiplex PCR; TCRdb's table is partial and in-frame only. In the table there are under 200,000 clones, over 70% of which are singletons. Input material: PBMCs. These receptors were collected from a woman aged 25-40 years in good health and CMV-seronegative. The CDR3 runs from the conserved cysteine through the conserved F or W. The order of the fields is J gene, clone size, V gene, D gene, CDR3 protein, CDR3 DNA. D genes are given only for firm matches. Part of the rows lack a size; the others show once, few, many or a class for expanded clones.

j_gene: TRBJ2-2
abundance: once
v_gene: TRBV2
d_gene: .
CDR3aa: CASTNNGELFF
CDR3nt: TGTGCCAGCACCAACAACGGGGAGCTGTTTTTT

j_gene: TRBJ1-1
abundance: .
v_gene: TRBV30
d_gene: .
CDR3aa: CAWEEGGGTEAFF
CDR3nt: TGTGCCTGGGAGGAGGGGGGAGGGACTGAAGCTTTCTTT

j_gene: TRBJ1-3
abundance: .
v_gene: TRBV6-1
d_gene: .
CDR3aa: CASTGRSGNTIYF
CDR3nt: TGTGCCAGCACTGGGCGCTCTGGAAACACCATATATTTT

j_gene: TRBJ1-1
abundance: .
v_gene: TRBV29-1
d_gene: .
CDR3aa: CSVVRQTGTEAFF
CDR3nt: TGCAGCGTTGTTCGACAAACAGGCACTGAAGCTTTCTTT

j_gene: TRBJ1-1
abundance: .
v_gene: TRBV5-6
d_gene: .
CDR3aa: CASSQNGGGSTEAFF
CDR3nt: TGTGCCAGCAGCCAGAACGGGGGAGGGAGCACTGAAGCTTTCTTT

j_gene: TRBJ2-2
abundance: .
v_gene: TRBV19
d_gene: TRBD1
CDR3aa: CASSITGGNAGELFF
CDR3nt: TGTGCCAGTAGTATTACAGGGGGCAACGCCGGGGAGCTGTTTTTT

j_gene: TRBJ2-3
abundance: .
v_gene: TRBV18
d_gene: .
CDR3aa: CASCAGRTDTQYF
CDR3nt: TGTGCCAGCTGCGCAGGGCGCACAGATACGCAGTATTTT

j_gene: TRBJ1-1
abundance: .
v_gene: TRBV7-9
d_gene: .
CDR3aa: CASRTFAGTEAFF
CDR3nt: TGTGCCAGTAGAACCTTTGCGGGGACTGAAGCTTTCTTT

j_gene: TRBJ1-1
abundance: .
v_gene: TRBV19
d_gene: .
CDR3aa: CASSIAGMMNTEAFF
CDR3nt: TGTGCCAGTAGTATAGCCGGGATGATGAACACTGAAGCTTTCTTT

j_gene: TRBJ1-2
abundance: .
v_gene: TRBV7-2
d_gene: .
CDR3aa: CASSTAGVYGYTF
CDR3nt: TGTGCCAGCAGCACAGCAGGCGTCTATGGCTACACCTTC

j_gene: TRBJ2-7
abundance: few
v_gene: TRBV10-3
d_gene: TRBD1
CDR3aa: CAIRPGQGMYEQYF
CDR3nt: TGTGCCATCAGACCTGGACAGGGAATGTACGAGCAGTACTTC

j_gene: TRBJ2-7
abundance: few
v_gene: TRBV5-8
d_gene: .
CDR3aa: CASSFGYEQYF
CDR3nt: TGTGCCAGCAGTTTCGGGTACGAGCAGTACTTC

j_gene: TRBJ1-5
abundance: few
v_gene: TRBV7-9
d_gene: .
CDR3aa: CASSRGRVGQPQHF
CDR3nt: TGTGCCAGCAGCCGAGGCAGGGTGGGTCAGCCCCAGCATTTT

j_gene: TRBJ1-6
abundance: .
v_gene: TRBV4-1
d_gene: .
CDR3aa: CASSQPPGLMSSYNSPLHF
CDR3nt: TGCGCCAGCAGCCAACCGCCGGGACTAATGAGCTCCTATAATTCACCCCTCCACTTT

j_gene: TRBJ1-2
abundance: .
v_gene: TRBV5-1
d_gene: TRBD1
CDR3aa: CASSTDLGTDNYGYTF
CDR3nt: TGCGCCAGCAGCACGGATCTCGGGACAGATAACTATGGCTACACCTTC

j_gene: TRBJ2-2
abundance: .
v_gene: TRBV5-1
d_gene: TRBD1
CDR3aa: CASSLRTGGNTGELFF
CDR3nt: TGCGCCAGCAGCTTGAGGACAGGGGGGAACACCGGGGAGCTGTTTTTT

j_gene: TRBJ2-5
abundance: once
v_gene: TRBV5-1
d_gene: .
CDR3aa: CASSWEDRETQYF
CDR3nt: TGCGCCAGCAGCTGGGAAGACAGGGAGACCCAGTACTTC

j_gene: TRBJ1-1
abundance: .
v_gene: TRBV5-6
d_gene: TRBD1
CDR3aa: CASSSTGWTGGTEAFF
CDR3nt: TGTGCCAGCAGCTCGACCGGTTGGACAGGGGGCACTGAAGCTTTCTTT

j_gene: TRBJ2-7
abundance: once
v_gene: TRBV6-5
d_gene: .
CDR3aa: CASSYSAGAIEQYF
CDR3nt: TGTGCCAGCAGTTACTCGGCGGGGGCTATTGAGCAGTACTTC

j_gene: TRBJ2-3
abundance: .
v_gene: TRBV29-1
d_gene: TRBD1
CDR3aa: CSGAKGADTQYF
CDR3nt: TGCAGCGGTGCTAAGGGGGCGGATACGCAGTATTTT

j_gene: TRBJ1-5
abundance: .
v_gene: TRBV6-1
d_gene: .
CDR3aa: CASSAWHSNQPQHF
CDR3nt: TGTGCCAGCAGTGCTTGGCATAGCAATCAGCCCCAGCATTTT

j_gene: TRBJ1-6
abundance: .
v_gene: TRBV27
d_gene: TRBD1
CDR3aa: CASSLSWTGQSPLHF
CDR3nt: TGTGCCAGCAGTTTGTCATGGACAGGGCAGTCACCCCTCCACTTT

j_gene: TRBJ2-3
abundance: few
v_gene: TRBV13
d_gene: TRBD2
CDR3aa: CASSRTSAITDTQYF
CDR3nt: TGTGCCAGCAGCAGAACTAGCGCGATCACAGATACGCAGTATTTT

j_gene: TRBJ1-3
abundance: .
v_gene: TRBV5-1
d_gene: .
CDR3aa: CASRQSGSGNTIYF
CDR3nt: TGCGCCAGCAGACAATCAGGCTCTGGAAACACCATATATTTT

j_gene: TRBJ2-7
abundance: .
v_gene: TRBV2
d_gene: .
CDR3aa: CASSAQVFYEQYF
CDR3nt: TGTGCCAGCAGTGCCCAGGTTTTCTACGAGCAGTACTTC

j_gene: TRBJ1-4
abundance: .
v_gene: TRBV5-4
d_gene: TRBD1
CDR3aa: CASSPGGTENEKLFF
CDR3nt: TGTGCCAGCAGCCCCGGCGGGACAGAGAATGAAAAACTGTTTTTT

j_gene: TRBJ1-2
abundance: .
v_gene: TRBV14
d_gene: .
CDR3aa: CASSPSGYGYTF
CDR3nt: TGTGCCAGCAGCCCATCGGGCTATGGCTACACCTTC

j_gene: TRBJ1-5
abundance: .
v_gene: TRBV7-9
d_gene: TRBD1
CDR3aa: CASSERTGTSQHF
CDR3nt: TGTGCCAGCAGCGAGAGGACAGGGACCAGCCAGCATTTT

j_gene: TRBJ2-5
abundance: .
v_gene: TRBV4-1
d_gene: .
CDR3aa: CASSHPTGTFGKTQYF
CDR3nt: TGCGCCAGCAGCCACCCGACAGGAACGTTCGGAAAGACCCAGTACTTC

j_gene: TRBJ2-2
abundance: .
v_gene: TRBV9
d_gene: .
CDR3aa: CASEERNTGELFF
CDR3nt: TGTGCCAGCGAGGAGCGAAACACCGGGGAGCTGTTTTTT

j_gene: TRBJ1-4
abundance: .
v_gene: TRBV2
d_gene: .
CDR3aa: CASSELGVENEKLFF
CDR3nt: TGTGCCAGCAGTGAATTAGGGGTCGAAAATGAAAAACTGTTTTTT

j_gene: TRBJ2-3
abundance: few
v_gene: TRBV5-1
d_gene: TRBD2
CDR3aa: CASGAPGAGGADTQYF
CDR3nt: TGCGCCAGCGGGGCCCCAGGAGCGGGGGGAGCAGATACGCAGTATTTT

j_gene: TRBJ2-7
abundance: .
v_gene: TRBV29-1
d_gene: TRBD2
CDR3aa: CSVGIRLAGSKGEQYF
CDR3nt: TGCAGCGTTGGCATTCGACTAGCGGGGTCTAAAGGGGAGCAGTACTTC